The 14 T cell receptor beta chains below all came from one sample that was sequenced in a study of cytomegalovirus exposure and HLA in healthy donors. PCR involved 60 Vbeta and 13 Jbeta primers. The assay was immunoSEQ multiplex PCR, and TCRdb's table has in-frame clones only and misses some. The top ten clones hold about 30% of a sample with 100,000 to 150,000 clones, about three quarters of them seen once. Sequenced material: PBMCs. The receptors originated from a man aged 60 to 69 in good health and CMV-seropositive.

The chain carries TRBV25-1 and TRBJ2-7; 11 bases agree with TRBD1. The CDR3 extends over 12 amino acids. Germline assignment: CDR1 MGHDK and CDR2 SYGVNS. Trimming removed 6 bases from V and 7 bases from J; junction bases left unmatched: 2. The CDR3 protein is CASRDRGHEQYF. Written as DNA, the CDR3 is TGTGCCAGCAGGGACAGGGGGCATGAGCAGTACTTC.

In the case of this clone: An end of the junction differs from the germline gene, which may be a read error. The chain links TRBV7-7 to TRBJ2-7, with a possible D match to TRBD1 (5 bases). From germline, CDR1 is SSHAT and CDR2 FNYEAQ (reference sequence). The CDR3 is 13 amino acids. The CDR3 is CASSFDRPYEQYF. The CDR3 nucleotides are TGTGCTAGCAGTTTTGACAGACCCTACGAGCAGTACTTC.

The chain links TRBV29-1 to TRBJ2-7; a possible D gene is TRBD1 (5 bases). The CDR3 runs 15 residues. V lost 3 bases and J lost 5, with 20 bases in between. CDR1 SQVTM and CDR2 ANQGSEA come from the germline V gene. The CDR3 is CSVEDTGRVSNEQYF. CDR3 bases: TGCAGCGTTGAGGATACGGGCAGGGTTTCGAACGAGCAGTACTTC.

J is TRBJ2-6 and V is TRBV6-5; a possible D gene is TRBD1 (5 bases). This CDR3 spans 15 amino acids. Trimming took 6 bases from V and 4 from J, leaving 13 bases between them. CDR1 and CDR2 (germline): MNHEY, SVGAGI. The CDR3 sequence: CASRPDSAGANVLTF. DNA of the CDR3: TGTGCCAGCAGACCCGACAGTGCCGGGGCCAACGTCCTGACTTTC.

The V gene is TRBV5-1, the J gene TRBJ2-7; D is possibly TRBD2 (5 bases). V was cut by 4 bases and J by 0 bases, with 11 bases left in between. The CDR3 runs to 14 residues. Germline V gives CDR1 SGHRS, CDR2 YFSETQ. Here the CDR3 DNA reads TGCGCCAGCAGCCAGAGTGCGGGCTCCTACGAGCAGTACTTC. Translating gives CASSQSAGSYEQYF.

This rearrangement joins TRBV19 to TRBJ1-5; D is undetermined. The CDR3 has 14 amino acids. V lost 0 bases to trimming and J lost 7 bases, with 10 bases between them. The V gene's germline CDR1 is LNHDA and CDR2 SQIVND (reference sequence). The DNA for the CDR3 is TGTGCCAGTAGTATAGACACTAGAGGACAGCCCCAGCATTTT. It is translated as CASSIDTRGQPQHF.

The V gene is TRBV4-2, the J gene TRBJ2-7; 9 bases agree with TRBD2. The V and J ends lost 0 bases and 1 base, in that order; junction bases with no gene match: 7. The CDR3 is made up of 17 amino acids. CDR1 is LGHNA and CDR2 is YNFKEQ in the germline V gene. As DNA, the CDR3 is TGTGCCAGCAGCCAAGATTCTCAGCGGGGGGCATCCTACGAGCAGTACTTC. Translating it yields CASSQDSQRGASYEQYF.

This sequence joins TRBV18 and TRBJ2-1; the D is unclear. Germline V gene sequence: CDR1 KGHSH, CDR2 LQKENI. CDR3 length: 11 amino acids. Trimming cost V 3 bases and J 12 bases, with 9 bases left between them. CDR3: CASSPGSGQFF. CDR3 DNA: TGTGCCAGCTCACCCGGGTCGGGGCAGTTCTTC.

The chain uses TRBV7-2 and TRBJ2-4, with D possibly TRBD1 on 5 matching bases. The CDR3 length is 17 residues. CDR1 SGHTA and CDR2 FQGNSA come from the germline V gene. V lost 1 base to trimming and J lost 4 bases, with 17 bases between them. CDR3 DNA: TGTGCCAGCAGCTTAGTGTCAGGAACAGGCGCAAAAAACATTCAGTACTTC. Amino acid sequence: CASSLVSGTGAKNIQYF.

The chain links TRBV29-1 to TRBJ1-2; D is perhaps TRBD1 (5 bases). Germline assignment: CDR1 SQVTM and CDR2 ANQGSEA. V lost 4 bases and J 6 bases, leaving 12 bases between the germline ends. This CDR3 has 12 amino acids. CDR3 sequence reads: CSVAGLSDGYTF. CDR3 nucleotides: TGCAGCGTTGCAGGGTTATCAGATGGCTACACCTTC.

The chain couples TRBV11-2 to TRBJ1-4, with 7 bases matching TRBD1. This CDR3 region has 16 residues. Trimming took 4 bases from V and 4 from J; bases not matched to a gene: 9. Per the germline V gene, CDR1 is SGHAT and CDR2 is FQNNGV. The CDR3 region has the DNA TGTGCCAGCAGCTCCGGGACAGCAAGTCGTAATGAAAAACTGTTTTTT. Residues: CASSSGTASRNEKLFF.

The chain couples TRBV5-1 to TRBJ2-1; 10 positions agree with TRBD2. The CDR3 runs to 15 residues. V shed 1 base and J 10 bases; nucleotides not matched to a gene: 8. Germline V gene lookup returns CDR1 SGHRS and CDR2 YFSETQ. For the CDR3, the DNA is TGCGCCAGCAGCTTGAACCTAGAACTAGCGGGGGAGCAGTTCTTC. Amino acid sequence: CASSLNLELAGEQFF. Full variable domain (missing parts from reference TRBV5-1 and TRBJ2-1): KAGVTQTPRYLIKTRGQQVTLSCSPISGHRSVSWYQQTPGQGLQFLFEYFSETQRNKGNFPGRFSGRQFSNSRSEMNVSTLELGDSALYLCASSLNLELAGEQFFGPGTRLTVL.

This chain connects TRBV9 to TRBJ2-6; D perhaps matches TRBD2 (6 bases). The V end was cut by 0 bases, the J end by 4 bases, with 8 bases between. CDR3 length equals 15 residues. Germline V gene lookup returns CDR1 SGDLS and CDR2 YYNGEE. CDR3: CASSVGGNGANVLTF. The CDR3 DNA reads as TGTGCCAGCAGCGTAGGCGGGAACGGGGCCAACGTCCTGACTTTC.

DNA of the CDR3: TGTGCCAGCAGCGTAGAGGGGGGGCCACTACGAAATGAGCAGTTCTTC. Protein sequence: CASSVEGGPLRNEQFF. The gene calls are TRBV9 and TRBJ2-1, with D possibly matching TRBD2 (7 bases). CDR1 is SGDLS and CDR2 is YYNGEE in the germline V gene. The CDR3 has 16 residues. Trimming removed 0 bases from V and 7 bases from J, with 17 bases in between.